This T cell receptor beta chain stems from a study of shared clonotypes between healthy human individuals. Some clones are missing from TCRdb's copy, which holds only in-frame ones; the method was immunoSEQ multiplex PCR. This sample has 450,000 to 500,000 clones; about 79% occur once, and the top ten carry approximately 13%. Adults of Caucasian background living in Nashville, Tennessee made up all donors. Trimming left V 0 bases short and J 0 bases short, with 11 bases between. CDR3 length: 16 amino acids. Germline V gene lookup returns CDR1 SGHNT and CDR2 YYREEE (reference sequence). The receptor was isolated from a middle-aged woman in good health. Some clones in this sample may be carry-over from other donors' samples. V usage is TRBV5-4 and J usage is TRBJ2-3, with D perhaps matching TRBD2 (6 bases). The sample was PBMCs. The CDR3 reads CASSLGGAGSTDTQYF. CDR3 coding DNA: TGTGCCAGCAGCTTGGGGGGCGCGGGAAGCACAGATACGCAGTATTTT. Combining the CDR3 with reference TRBV5-4 and TRBJ2-3 gives the whole variable domain ETGVTQSPTHLIKTRGQQVTLRCSSQSGHNTVSWYQQALGQGPQFIFQYYREEENGRGNFPPRFSGLQFPNYSSELNVNALELDDSALYLCASSLGGAGSTDTQYFGPGTRLTVL.